These 3 T cell receptor beta chains were sequenced from one sample in a study of cytomegalovirus exposure and HLA in healthy donors. In the PCR, 60 Vbeta and 13 Jbeta primers were used. Repertoires were generated with immunoSEQ multiplex PCR, while TCRdb's copy carries only in-frame clones and drops some. This repertoire shows about 180,000 clones, 65% to 80% found once; its top ten account for under 3%. Sequencing was carried out using PBMCs. The receptors originated from a woman in her thirties in good health and CMV-seropositive.

This chain uses TRBV5-1 with TRBJ2-7, with TRBD1 matching 9 bases. Trimming removed 5 bases from V and 1 base from J; junction bases left unmatched: 4. The V gene's germline CDR1 is SGHRS and CDR2 YFSETQ. CDR3 length: 14 residues. CDR3 protein: CASSPGTGSYEQYF. Written as DNA, the CDR3 is TGCGCCAGCAGTCCCGGGACAGGGTCCTACGAGCAGTACTTC.

This chain connects TRBV15 to TRBJ2-7; D is possibly TRBD2 (7 bases). The CDR3 has 15 residues. Germline CDR1 LNHNV, CDR2 YYDKDF (reference sequence). V was shortened by 0 bases and J by 3 bases, with 12 bases between the two germline ends. The CDR3 protein is CATSRDTGGLYEQYF. The CDR3, as DNA: TGTGCCACCAGCAGAGATACGGGGGGCCTCTACGAGCAGTACTTC.

The rearrangement links TRBV30 to TRBJ2-7, with 7 bases lining up with TRBD1. This CDR3 is built from 14 residues. Germline lookup yields CDR1 GTSNPN and CDR2 SVGIG (reference sequence). V lost 0 bases to trimming and J lost 2 bases; unmatched junction nucleotides: 4. The DNA for the CDR3 is TGTGCCTGGAGTGTAGGGACAGTAGCCTACGAGCAGTACTTC. As protein: CAWSVGTVAYEQYF. The full variable domain, rest sourced from reference TRBV30 and TRBJ2-7, is SQTIHQWPATLVQPVGSPLSLECTVEGTSNPNLYWYRQAAGRGLQLLFYSVGIGQISSEVPQNLSASRPQDRQFILSSKKLLLSDSGFYLCAWSVGTVAYEQYFGPGTRLTVT.